These 26 T cell receptor beta chains originate from one sample sequenced in a study of control samples from healthy donors and cancer patients. Generated by immunoSEQ multiplex PCR, the TCRdb table keeps only in-frame clones and is missing some. The sample consists of under 110,000 clones, roughly 90% of them appearing once. Material: blood. These receptors all stem from a man aged 25-40 years in good health.

The V and J genes are TRBV11-2 and TRBJ2-2, with 7 positions matching TRBD2. The CDR3 is 15 amino acids. V trimming: 6 bases; J trimming: 5 bases; junction bases outside the gene matches: 9. CDR1 is SGHAT and CDR2 is FQNNGV in the germline V gene. CDR3: CASSGRRAGTGELFF. CDR3 in DNA: TGTGCCAGCAGTGGACGCCGAGCGGGGACCGGGGAGCTGTTTTTT.

The J gene is TRBJ1-6, the V gene TRBV15; 7 positions match TRBD1. Trimming removed 1 base from V and 0 bases from J; junction bases left unmatched: 3. The V gene's germline CDR1 is LNHNV and CDR2 YYDKDF (reference sequence). This CDR3 is built from 17 residues. The CDR3 DNA follows: TGTGCCACCAGCAGAGGCTCAGGGGGCTCCTATAATTCACCCCTCCACTTT. It is translated as CATSRGSGGSYNSPLHF.

The rearrangement joins TRBV15 to TRBJ2-1, with 10 positions matching TRBD2. Germline V gene sequence: CDR1 LNHNV, CDR2 YYDKDF (reference sequence). This CDR3 is built from 16 residues. V lost 3 bases, J lost 5 bases, and 7 bases stayed unmatched. Here the CDR3 reads CATSSLSGRANNEQFF. DNA of the CDR3: TGTGCCACCAGCAGTCTAAGCGGGAGGGCCAACAATGAGCAGTTCTTC.

The CDR3 DNA follows: TGTGCCAGCAGCTTGGGAGCGGGGAATGCCTACGAGCAGTACTTC. This gives the protein CASSLGAGNAYEQYF. This chain links TRBV5-5 with TRBJ2-7; TRBD2 agrees at 7 bases. Trimming took 0 bases from V and 2 from J; bases not matched to a gene: 5. Germline V CDR1 and CDR2: SGHKS, YYEKEE (reference sequence). The CDR3 is 15 amino acids.

The chain carries TRBV27 and TRBJ2-3, with D tentatively TRBD2 (5 bases). V lost 5 bases, J lost 1 base, and 16 bases lay in between. The CDR3 extends over 16 amino acids. Germline CDR1 is MNHEY and CDR2 is SMNVEV (reference sequence). In nucleotides, the CDR3 is TGTGCCAGCAGTCCTTACTCGGCGAGGGGCACAGATACGCAGTATTTT. Its protein is CASSPYSARGTDTQYF.

This chain joins TRBV4-2 and TRBJ2-2; D gene uncertain. CDR1 and CDR2 from the germline V gene are LGHNA and YNFKEQ. Trimming shortened V by 0 bases and J by 6 bases, and 5 bases separated the two germline ends. This CDR3 region has 13 residues. The CDR3 bases are TGTGCCAGCAGCCAAGAGTGGGCCGGGGAGCTGTTTTTT. Protein sequence: CASSQEWAGELFF.

This rearrangement joins TRBV19 to TRBJ1-5; D unresolved. Trimming stripped 5 bases from V and 7 bases from J, with 15 bases between. This CDR3 has 14 amino acids. Per the germline V gene, CDR1 is LNHDA and CDR2 is SQIVND (reference sequence). CDR3: CASSVSPTRQPQHF. CDR3 in DNA: TGTGCCAGTAGTGTGAGCCCGACCCGCCAGCCCCAGCATTTT.

The chain recombines TRBV28 with TRBJ2-3, with 11 bases lining up with TRBD2. CDR3 length: 17 residues. V lost 6 bases to trimming and J lost 4 bases; unmatched junction nucleotides: 12. Germline-derived CDR1 and CDR2 are MDHEN and SYDVKM. CDR3 in DNA: TGTGCCAGCAGGAAGAGGCTAGCGGGAGGTTCAGCAGATACGCAGTATTTT. Protein: CASRKRLAGGSADTQYF.

The rearrangement joins TRBV24-1 to TRBJ2-5, with 7 bases fitting TRBD2. CDR1 is KGHDR, CDR2 SFDVKD, per germline. With 9 bases clipped from V and 7 bases from J, the junction kept 13 bases outside the gene matches. This CDR3 is 14 amino acids long. Here the CDR3 reads CATGAGDPTGTQYF. The CDR3, as DNA: TGTGCCACCGGGGCGGGGGACCCCACTGGGACCCAGTACTTC.

The chain combines TRBV30 with TRBJ2-5, with 7 bases lining up with TRBD2. The germline V gene has CDR1 GTSNPN and CDR2 SVGIG (reference sequence). CDR3 length equals 15 residues. V lost 2 bases, J lost 5 bases, and 11 bases stayed unmatched. The CDR3 region is CAWSTAGTNWETQYF. The CDR3 nucleotides read TGTGCCTGGAGTACTGCCGGGACTAATTGGGAGACCCAGTACTTC. Together with reference TRBV30 and TRBJ2-5, the CDR3 gives the full variable domain: SQTIHQWPATLVQPVGSPLSLECTVEGTSNPNLYWYRQAAGRGLQLLFYSVGIGQISSEVPQNLSASRPQDRQFILSSKKLLLSDSGFYLCAWSTAGTNWETQYFGPGTRLLVL.

The chain couples TRBV9 to TRBJ1-5, with D hard to call. This CDR3 is 15 amino acids long. Germline-derived CDR1 and CDR2 are SGDLS and YYNGEE. The V end lost 0 bases, the J end lost 0 bases, and 7 bases lay between the germline ends. The CDR3 DNA reads as TGTGCCAGCAGCGTAGACGGTAGTAGCAATCAGCCCCAGCATTTT. Translation gives CASSVDGSSNQPQHF.

V is TRBV7-9 and J is TRBJ1-1; D remains ambiguous. CDR1 is SEHNR, CDR2 FQNEAQ, per germline (reference sequence). This CDR3 region has 16 residues. Trimming took 1 base from V and 2 from J, leaving 14 bases between them. The CDR3 DNA sequence: TGTGCCAGCAGCTTAGGAGGTCAGGTACCAAACACTGAAGCTTTCTTT. Protein: CASSLGGQVPNTEAFF.

In nucleotides, the CDR3 is TGCGCCAGCAGCCTTACGACAGTATACGAGCAGTACTTC. Protein: CASSLTTVYEQYF. This chain connects TRBV4-3 to TRBJ2-7, with D tentatively TRBD1 (5 bases). Germline loops: CDR1 LGHNA, CDR2 YSLEER. V lost 4 bases to trimming and J lost 4 bases, with 11 bases between them. The CDR3 has 13 amino acids.

The CDR3 is CASSLPRVSGNTIYF. The DNA for the CDR3 is TGCGCCAGCAGCCTCCCCCGTGTCTCTGGAAACACCATATATTTT. The V and J genes are TRBV4-1 and TRBJ1-3; the D is unclear. Germline lookup yields CDR1 MGHRA and CDR2 YSYEKL. Trimming stripped 4 bases from V and 0 bases from J, with 10 bases between. The length of the CDR3 is 15 residues.

The genes are TRBV6-5 and TRBJ2-7; possible D gene TRBD2, 5 bases. The germline V gene encodes CDR1 MNHEY and CDR2 SVGAGI. Trimming cost V 8 bases and J 5 bases, with 10 bases left between them. This CDR3 contains 11 residues. CDR3 bases: TGTGCCAGCCGGGATCGGGACGAGCAGTACGTC. Its translation: CASRDRDEQYV.

V and J are TRBV3-1 (or the pseudogene TRBV3-2) and TRBJ1-2, with D possibly matching TRBD1 (5 bases). The germline gives CDR1 LGHDT, CDR2 YNNKEL (reference sequence). The V end was cut by 0 bases, the J end by 4 bases, with 6 bases between. The CDR3 runs 13 residues. The CDR3 DNA sequence: TGTGCCAGCAGCCAAGAACAGGCCTATGGCTACACCTTC. Amino acid sequence: CASSQEQAYGYTF.

This clone was detected once. The chain is built from TRBV20-1 and TRBJ1-1; maybe TRBD1 (5 bases). Germline V CDR1 and CDR2: DFQATT, SNEGSKA (reference sequence). CDR3 size: 11 residues. The germline V and J ends were trimmed by 4 bases and 5 bases, with 8 bases remaining between them. The CDR3 DNA reads TGCAGTGCTAATGGGGGAACTGAAGCTTTCTTT. Amino acids: CSANGGTEAFF.

This sequence joins TRBV7-8 and TRBJ2-7; no clear D gene. The CDR3 contains 14 residues. Per germline, CDR1 SGHVS and CDR2 FQNEAQ. The V gene lost 5 bases and the J gene lost 3 bases, with 14 bases spanning the gap. Here the CDR3 reads CASSPFRAYYEQYF. CDR3 coding DNA: TGTGCCAGCAGCCCTTTTAGGGCTTACTACGAGCAGTACTTC.

V usage is TRBV7-2 and J usage is TRBJ1-3, with D tentatively TRBD1 (5 bases). There are 14 residues in the CDR3. Germline assignment: CDR1 SGHTA and CDR2 FQGNSA. Trimming took 5 bases from V and 6 from J, leaving 14 bases between them. The DNA for the CDR3 is TGTGCCAGCAGCCCGGGGGGGTTAGAAAACACCATATATTTT. This codes for CASSPGGLENTIYF. Supplemented by reference TRBV7-2 and TRBJ1-3, the full variable domain reads GAGVSQSPSNKVTEKGKDVELRCDPISGHTALYWYRQSLGQGLEFLIYFQGNSAPDKSGLPSDRFSAERTGGSVSTLTIQRTQQEDSAVYLCASSPGGLENTIYFGEGSWLTVV.

The genes are TRBV6-5 and TRBJ1-1, with 8 nucleotides matching TRBD1. Germline values: CDR1 MNHEY, CDR2 SVGAGI. The CDR3 is 13 amino acids. The V segment lost 7 bases and the J segment 6 bases; nucleotides outside the gene matches: 7. The CDR3 loop is CASISDRVPEAFF. Written as DNA, the CDR3 is TGTGCCAGCATCTCGGACAGGGTCCCTGAAGCTTTCTTT.

V usage is TRBV19 and J usage is TRBJ1-3; D gene uncertain. Trimming left V 3 bases short and J 0 bases short, with 9 bases between. This CDR3 is built from 15 residues. The germline gives CDR1 LNHDA, CDR2 SQIVND (reference sequence). In DNA, the CDR3 is TGTGCCAGTAGTATTGTTGGATTCTCTGGAAACACCATATATTTT. Residues: CASSIVGFSGNTIYF.

The gene calls are TRBV6-2 or TRBV6-3 and TRBJ1-2; D may be TRBD1 (6 bases). This CDR3 comprises 13 residues. Germline V lookup: CDR1 MNHEY, CDR2 SVGEGT. Trimming took 0 bases from V and 6 from J, leaving 8 bases between them. The CDR3 here is CASSYSHRDGYTF. CDR3 coding DNA: TGTGCCAGCAGTTACTCCCACAGGGATGGCTACACCTTC.

The V gene is TRBV7-9, the J gene TRBJ2-7; D gene unclear. Per germline, CDR1 SEHNR and CDR2 FQNEAQ (reference sequence). This CDR3 spans 11 amino acids. Trimming took off 6 bases at V and 6 bases at J, with 9 bases between the two ends. Here the CDR3 reads CASSSRSEQYF. CDR3 nucleotide sequence: TGTGCCAGCAGTTCTAGATCCGAGCAGTACTTC.

The chain joins TRBV3-1 (or the pseudogene TRBV3-2) to TRBJ2-1; D not certain. This CDR3 contains 14 residues. Trimming removed 0 bases at V and 8 bases at J, with 11 bases between. CDR1 is LGHDT, CDR2 YNNKEL, per germline (reference sequence). The DNA for the CDR3 is TGTGCCAGCAGCCAAGAGAGACGCATCCATGAGCAGTTCTTC. It codes for CASSQERRIHEQFF.

The chain combines TRBV9 with TRBJ1-2; 7 bases are shared with TRBD1. The germline CDR1 and CDR2 sequences are SGDLS and YYNGEE. This CDR3 is built from 14 residues. Losses at the gene ends were 0 bases for V and 7 bases for J; bases not matched to a gene: 6. CDR3 loop: CASSVVEGALGYTF. CDR3 DNA: TGTGCCAGCAGCGTAGTAGAGGGGGCGCTTGGCTACACCTTC.

The chain uses TRBV28 and TRBJ1-3; D ambiguous. The CDR3 is made up of 12 amino acids. Looked up from germline, CDR1 is MDHEN and CDR2 is SYDVKM. V was clipped by 2 bases and J by 5 bases, with 4 bases between them. The CDR3 nucleotides are TGTGCCAGCAGTTTAGGGAGAAACACCATATATTTT. Its translation is CASSLGRNTIYF.